This TCR beta chain comes out of a study of blood T cell repertoires in COVID-19. On the study more broadly: PBMCs, B-cell-depleted T cells, or T cells were the source of the cDNA or gDNA that made up the material.

V lost 1 base to trimming and J lost 2 bases; unmatched junction nucleotides: 6. This CDR3 region has 16 residues. CDR1 is SGHDT, CDR2 YYEEEE, per germline. Method: immunoSEQ multiplex PCR; TCRdb's copy keeps in-frame clones and lacks some. The sample has roughly 250,000 clones; approximately 86% are singletons. The source is a woman between 40 and 50 years old with acute COVID-19. The sample taken for sequencing was PBMCs or T cells enriched from blood (not recorded which). The rearrangement joins TRBV5-6 to TRBJ2-1; 7 nucleotides agree with TRBD1. The DNA for the CDR3 is TGTGCCAGCAGCTTGAATCCGGGACAGACCTACAATGAGCAGTTCTTC. It codes for CASSLNPGQTYNEQFF.